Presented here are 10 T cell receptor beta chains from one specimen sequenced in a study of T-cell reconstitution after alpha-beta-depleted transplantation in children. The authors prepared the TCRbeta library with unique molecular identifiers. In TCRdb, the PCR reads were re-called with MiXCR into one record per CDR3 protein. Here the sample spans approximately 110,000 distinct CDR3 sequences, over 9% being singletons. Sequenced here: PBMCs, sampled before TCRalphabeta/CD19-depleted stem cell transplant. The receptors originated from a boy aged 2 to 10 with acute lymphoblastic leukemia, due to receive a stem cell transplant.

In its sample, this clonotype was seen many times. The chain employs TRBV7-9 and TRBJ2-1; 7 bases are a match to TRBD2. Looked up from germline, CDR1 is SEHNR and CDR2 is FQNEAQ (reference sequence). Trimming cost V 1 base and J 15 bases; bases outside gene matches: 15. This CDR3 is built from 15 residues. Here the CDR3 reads CASSLEGGRLEKGFF. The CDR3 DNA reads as TGTGCCAGCAGCTTAGAAGGCGGGAGACTAGAAAAGGGGTTCTTC.

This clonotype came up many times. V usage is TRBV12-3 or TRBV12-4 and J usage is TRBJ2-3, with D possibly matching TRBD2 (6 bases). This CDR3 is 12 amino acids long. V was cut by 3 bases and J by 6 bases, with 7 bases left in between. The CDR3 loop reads CASSFGRDTQYF. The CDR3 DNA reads TGTGCCAGCAGTTTTGGGAGGGATACGCAGTATTTT.

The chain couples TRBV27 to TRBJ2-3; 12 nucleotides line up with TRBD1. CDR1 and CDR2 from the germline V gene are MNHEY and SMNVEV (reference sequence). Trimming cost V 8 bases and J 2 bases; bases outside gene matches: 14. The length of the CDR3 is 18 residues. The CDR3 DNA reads TGTGCCAGCGAGAAAGTTGGGACAGGGGGCGGCCCCACAGATACGCAGTATTTT. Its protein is CASEKVGTGGGPTDTQYF.

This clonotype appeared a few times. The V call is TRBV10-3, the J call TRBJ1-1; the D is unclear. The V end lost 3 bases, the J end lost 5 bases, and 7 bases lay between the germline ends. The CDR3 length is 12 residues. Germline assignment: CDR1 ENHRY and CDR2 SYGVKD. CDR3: CAISDPGTEAFF. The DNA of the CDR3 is TGTGCCATCAGTGACCCGGGGACTGAAGCTTTCTTT.

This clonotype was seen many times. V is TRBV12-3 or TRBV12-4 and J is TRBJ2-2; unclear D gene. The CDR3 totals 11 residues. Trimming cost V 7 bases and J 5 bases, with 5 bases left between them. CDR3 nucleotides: TGTGCCAGCACTTCTACCGGGGAGCTGTTTTTT. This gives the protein CASTSTGELFF.

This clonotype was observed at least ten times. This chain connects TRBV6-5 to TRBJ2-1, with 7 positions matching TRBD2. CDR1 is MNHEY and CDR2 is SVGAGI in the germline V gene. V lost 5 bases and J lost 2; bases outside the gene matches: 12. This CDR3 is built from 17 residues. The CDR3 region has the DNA TGTGCCAGCAGTCCCCGCCAGGGAGGGTCGCCCTACAATGAGCAGTTCTTC. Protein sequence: CASSPRQGGSPYNEQFF.

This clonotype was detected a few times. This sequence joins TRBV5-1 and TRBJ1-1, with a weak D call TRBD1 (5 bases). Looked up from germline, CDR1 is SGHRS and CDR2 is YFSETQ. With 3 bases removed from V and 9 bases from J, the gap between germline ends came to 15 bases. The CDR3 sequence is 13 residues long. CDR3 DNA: TGCGCCAGCAGCTCCGGTAGGGACTCTAAAGCTTTCTTT. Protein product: CASSSGRDSKAFF.

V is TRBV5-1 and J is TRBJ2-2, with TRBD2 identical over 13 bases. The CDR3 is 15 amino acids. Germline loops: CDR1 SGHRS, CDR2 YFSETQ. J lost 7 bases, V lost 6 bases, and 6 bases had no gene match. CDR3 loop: CASTPTSGRNGELFF. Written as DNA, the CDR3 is TGCGCCAGCACCCCGACTAGCGGGAGGAACGGGGAGCTGTTTTTT.

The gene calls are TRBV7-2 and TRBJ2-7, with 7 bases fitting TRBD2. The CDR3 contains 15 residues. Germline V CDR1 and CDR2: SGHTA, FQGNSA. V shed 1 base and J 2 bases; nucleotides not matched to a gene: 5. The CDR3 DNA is TGTGCCAGCAGCTTAGATCCCGGGAGGACCTACGAGCAGTACTTC. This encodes CASSLDPGRTYEQYF.

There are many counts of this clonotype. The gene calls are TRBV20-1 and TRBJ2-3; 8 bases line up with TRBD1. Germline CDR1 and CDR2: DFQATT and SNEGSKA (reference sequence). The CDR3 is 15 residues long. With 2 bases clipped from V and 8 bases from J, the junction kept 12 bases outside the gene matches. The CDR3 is CSARKTGGNVGTQYF. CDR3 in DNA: TGCAGTGCTAGAAAAACAGGGGGAAATGTGGGTACGCAGTATTTT.